This T cell receptor beta chain comes out of a study of T cells in Graves' hyperthyroidism and ophthalmopathy. V lost 6 bases and J lost 6; bases outside the gene matches: 14. Germline V gives CDR1 SGHVS, CDR2 FQNEAQ. CDR3 size: 16 residues. Ten or more counts support this clonotype. Amplified regions were TCR beta CDR3 sequences from RNA transcripts. First-round RT-PCR with HTBI primers amplified the TCR CDR3 region. In TCRdb, the multiplex PCR reads were re-called with MiXCR into one record per CDR3 protein. Among roughly 720,000 distinct CDR3 sequences, 17% were seen once, and the ten largest hold around a sixth.

The rearrangement links TRBV7-8 to TRBJ2-3; 8 bases align to TRBD1. The source of this sequence is a man aged 50-60 years with Graves' hyperthyroidism. The material sequenced was blood. CDR3 nucleotide sequence: TGTGCCAGCAGTCCTATCCCGGGACAGGTTCGGGATACGCAGTATTTT. Its translation: CASSPIPGQVRDTQYF.